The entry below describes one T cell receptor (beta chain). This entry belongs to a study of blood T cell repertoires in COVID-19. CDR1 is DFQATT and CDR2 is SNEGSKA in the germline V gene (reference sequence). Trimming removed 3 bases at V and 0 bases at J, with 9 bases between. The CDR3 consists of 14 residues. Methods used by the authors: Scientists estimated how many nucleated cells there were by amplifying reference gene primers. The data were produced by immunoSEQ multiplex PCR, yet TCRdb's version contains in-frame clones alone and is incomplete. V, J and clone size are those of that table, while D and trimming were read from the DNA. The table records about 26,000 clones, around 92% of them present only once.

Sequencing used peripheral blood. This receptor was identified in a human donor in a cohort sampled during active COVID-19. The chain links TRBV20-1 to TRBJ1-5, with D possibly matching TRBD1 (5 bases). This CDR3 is CSASRGNSNQPQHF. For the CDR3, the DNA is TGCAGTGCTAGTAGGGGCAATAGCAATCAGCCCCAGCATTTT.